These 27 T cell receptor beta chains share one sample of origin, sequenced in a study of OX40 agonist ivuxolimab in advanced cancers. Produced via immunoSEQ multiplex PCR; TCRdb's table is partial and in-frame only. The table lists tens of thousands of clones, 85% to 90% of them singletons, with 0.47% in the top ten. The sample was CD4+ or CD8+ T cells sorted from blood, taken in a trial of the OX40 agonist ivuxolimab. The source of these receptors is an adult with an advanced solid tumor such as melanoma, head and neck, liver or kidney cancer.

This chain uses TRBV2 with TRBJ2-5; D possibly corresponds to TRBD1 (5 bases). V lost 10 bases to trimming and J lost 5 bases, with 14 bases between them. Germline assignment: CDR1 SNHLY and CDR2 FYNNEI. The CDR3 extends over 12 amino acids. The CDR3 protein is CATSGQSETQYF. The CDR3, as DNA: TGTGCCACCTCAGGGCAGTCCGAGACCCAGTACTTC.

The CDR3 DNA follows: TGTGCCAGCAGCTTTGGGACGTCCAGCTACGAGCAGTACTTC. This codes for CASSFGTSSYEQYF. V and J are TRBV7-9 and TRBJ2-7; D could derive from TRBD1 or TRBD2 (5 bases each). Germline V gene lookup returns CDR1 SEHNR and CDR2 FQNEAQ (reference sequence). Trimming shortened V by 3 bases and J by 3 bases, and 12 bases separated the two germline ends. This CDR3 spans 14 amino acids.

The chain combines TRBV20-1 with TRBJ1-2; no definite D call. Germline V gene sequence: CDR1 DFQATT, CDR2 SNEGSKA (reference sequence). V lost 2 bases and J 8 bases, leaving 9 bases between the germline ends. The CDR3 extends over 11 amino acids. For the CDR3, the DNA is TGCAGTGCTAGACTAAGTTGGGGCTACACCTTC. Residues: CSARLSWGYTF.

This clone was seen only a few times. In nucleotides, the CDR3 is TGTGCCAGTAGTGCCCGTACAGGATTACAGTACTTC. Protein sequence: CASSARTGLQYF. The chain combines TRBV19 with TRBJ2-7; perhaps TRBD1 as D (5 bases). Trimming left V 5 bases short and J 10 bases short, with 15 bases between. Per the germline V gene, CDR1 is LNHDA and CDR2 is SQIVND (reference sequence). The CDR3 has 12 amino acids.

The chain uses TRBV7-9 and TRBJ2-7; weak D call: TRBD1 (6 bases). Germline-derived CDR1 and CDR2 are SEHNR and FQNEAQ (reference sequence). This CDR3 contains 14 residues. Trimming removed 1 base from V and 1 base from J, with 8 bases in between. The CDR3, as DNA: TGTGCCAGCAGCTTAGGACAGGTTTCCTACGAGCAGTACTTC. Amino acids: CASSLGQVSYEQYF.

V gene TRBV19 combines with J gene TRBJ2-7; D may be TRBD1 (5 bases). CDR1 LNHDA and CDR2 SQIVND come from the germline V gene (reference sequence). This CDR3 is built from 12 residues. Trimming took 4 bases from V and 3 from J, leaving 7 bases between them. Written as DNA, the CDR3 is TGTGCCAGTAGTACCCAGGGCTACGAGCAGTACTTC. This gives the protein CASSTQGYEQYF.

This chain connects TRBV27 to TRBJ2-7; TRBD2 might be the D (5 bases). The CDR3 contains 15 residues. Between the trimmed V and J ends, which lost 3 bases and 6 bases, there was a span of 18 bases. CDR1 and CDR2 (germline): MNHEY, SMNVEV (reference sequence). The CDR3 is CASSFRRPIASEQYF. DNA of the CDR3: TGTGCCAGCAGTTTTAGGAGGCCCATCGCGAGCGAGCAGTACTTC.

The chain couples TRBV6-1 to TRBJ1-1; perhaps TRBD1 as D (6 bases). CDR3 size: 12 residues. CDR1 and CDR2 (germline): MNHNS, SASEGT. Deletions cut 6 bases from V and 5 bases from J, with 10 bases between. For the CDR3, the DNA is TGTGCCAGCAGGAAGGGGGTAACTGAAGCTTTCTTT. Translating gives CASRKGVTEAFF.

This chain connects TRBV27 to TRBJ1-1, with 7 bases matching TRBD1. Germline CDR1 and CDR2: MNHEY and SMNVEV (reference sequence). V trimming: 6 bases; J trimming: 5 bases; junction bases outside the gene matches: 6. This CDR3 region has 13 residues. The CDR3 protein is CASRGGWGTEAFF. CDR3 coding DNA: TGTGCCAGCAGAGGGGGCTGGGGGACTGAAGCTTTCTTT.

The V and J genes are TRBV5-6 and TRBJ1-1, with D perhaps matching TRBD1 (6 bases). Between the trimmed V and J ends, which lost 0 bases and 6 bases, there was a span of 6 bases. Per germline, CDR1 SGHDT and CDR2 YYEEEE. The CDR3 sequence is 12 residues long. The CDR3 DNA is TGTGCCAGCAGCTTGGGGGGGCCTGAAGCTTTCTTT. It encodes CASSLGGPEAFF.

The chain is built from TRBV7-9 and TRBJ2-7, with D perhaps TRBD1 (6 bases). Germline V gives CDR1 SEHNR, CDR2 FQNEAQ (reference sequence). Trimming left V 1 base short and J 2 bases short, with 12 bases between. This CDR3 is 15 amino acids long. Here the CDR3 reads CASSLGSGAPYEQYF. In nucleotides, the CDR3 is TGTGCCAGCAGCTTAGGGTCAGGGGCTCCCTACGAGCAGTACTTC.

The chain uses TRBV2 and TRBJ2-7, with a possible D match to TRBD1 (6 bases). CDR1 is SNHLY, CDR2 FYNNEI, per germline. V gave up 6 bases and J gave up 0 bases, with 15 bases separating them. The CDR3 extends over 15 amino acids. CDR3 residues: CASSPVGANSYEQYF. In DNA, the CDR3 is TGTGCCAGCAGCCCAGTGGGGGCGAACTCCTACGAGCAGTACTTC.

In DNA form, the CDR3 reads TGTGCCAGCAGCCAAGGGGAGCGGCGGCCCGCTTTCTTT. This sequence encodes CASSQGERRPAFF. The chain employs TRBV14 and TRBJ1-1; D remains ambiguous. The V end lost 1 base, the J end lost 11 bases, and 14 bases lay between the germline ends. In germline, CDR1 is SGHDN, CDR2 FVKESK. The CDR3 has 13 amino acids.

Of note for this clone: At the DNA level, this CDR3 is encoded by other sequences in the same sample as well. This rearrangement joins TRBV6-5 to TRBJ2-7; D tentatively reads TRBD1 or TRBD2 (5 bases each). This CDR3 comprises 14 residues. V lost 2 bases to trimming and J lost 2 bases, with 10 bases between them. The germline V gene has CDR1 MNHEY and CDR2 SVGAGI. CDR3 in DNA: TGTGCCAGCAGTTACCGGGACGGTACCTACGAGCAGTACTTC. Translation gives CASSYRDGTYEQYF.

This sequence joins TRBV5-1 and TRBJ1-1, with 8 bases lining up with TRBD1. This CDR3 has 14 residues. In germline, CDR1 is SGHRS, CDR2 YFSETQ. Germline trimming cut 4 bases from V and 4 bases from J; bases unmatched to any gene: 6. CDR3 region: CASSPQGGSTEAFF. The CDR3 DNA reads TGCGCCAGCAGCCCACAGGGGGGGAGCACTGAAGCTTTCTTT.

Details on this clone: Other DNA sequences in the sample encode the same CDR3. The gene calls are TRBV6-5 and TRBJ1-1; 8 nucleotides align to TRBD1. The trim removed 7 bases at V and 5 bases at J, leaving 9 bases unmatched. CDR1 and CDR2 from the germline V gene are MNHEY and SVGAGI. This CDR3 is 14 amino acids long. As DNA, the CDR3 is TGTGCCAGCAAAGAGGCAGGGGGCCATACTGAAGCTTTCTTT. It is translated as CASKEAGGHTEAFF.

As DNA, the CDR3 is TGCGCCAGCAGCCAGGGATTAATGTATGGTATTTTCCAAGAGACCCAGTACTTC. It codes for CASSQGLMYGIFQETQYF. The rearrangement uses TRBV4-1 and TRBJ2-5; D is ambiguous. CDR3 size: 18 residues. Germline loops: CDR1 MGHRA, CDR2 YSYEKL. Trimming pared 3 bases from V and 1 base from J, leaving 21 bases between.

The chain employs TRBV7-9 and TRBJ1-1; D call uncertain. Deletions cut 4 bases from V and 1 base from J, with 13 bases between. This CDR3 is 15 amino acids long. Germline lookup yields CDR1 SEHNR and CDR2 FQNEAQ (reference sequence). This CDR3 is CASSSGMVPNTEAFF. DNA of the CDR3: TGTGCCAGCAGCTCCGGGATGGTTCCGAACACTGAAGCTTTCTTT. Full variable domain (outside the CDR3, taken from reference TRBV7-9 and TRBJ1-1): DTGVSQNPRHKITKRGQNVTFRCDPISEHNRLYWYRQTLGQGPEFLTYFQNEAQLEKSRLLSDRFSAERPKGSFSTLEIQRTEQGDSAMYLCASSSGMVPNTEAFFGQGTRLTVV.

V is TRBV5-6 and J is TRBJ1-2; 7 nucleotides match TRBD1. The CDR3 loop spans 14 amino acids. Germline V lookup: CDR1 SGHDT, CDR2 YYEEEE. V lost 2 bases to trimming and J lost 7 bases; unmatched junction nucleotides: 8. In nucleotides, the CDR3 is TGTGCCAGCAGCTTTGGACAGGTTGAGGGTGGCTACACCTTC. Encoded protein: CASSFGQVEGGYTF.

The chain recombines TRBV18 with TRBJ2-5; possible D gene TRBD2, 6 bases. Trimming cost V 1 base and J 2 bases, with 11 bases left between them. Germline V lookup: CDR1 KGHSH, CDR2 LQKENI. The CDR3 spans 15 residues. DNA of the CDR3: TGTGCCAGCTCACCACTTATGGGGGGACAAGAGACCCAGTACTTC. Protein sequence: CASSPLMGGQETQYF.

The count of this clone is one. This chain joins TRBV7-2 and TRBJ1-1; tentatively, D is TRBD1 (6 bases). V was cut by 7 bases and J by 1 base, with 13 bases left in between. The CDR3 loop spans 14 amino acids. Germline assignment: CDR1 SGHTA and CDR2 FQGNSA. The CDR3 region is CASTQGGPNTEAFF. CDR3 coding DNA: TGTGCCAGCACTCAAGGGGGGCCGAACACTGAAGCTTTCTTT.

This chain links TRBV18 with TRBJ2-5; D is perhaps TRBD1 (5 bases). Trimming left V 2 bases short and J 5 bases short, with 9 bases between. This CDR3 region has 13 residues. Germline V lookup: CDR1 KGHSH, CDR2 LQKENI. This CDR3 is CASSPKGQETQYF. The CDR3 nucleotides read TGTGCCAGCTCACCAAAGGGGCAGGAGACCCAGTACTTC. Full variable domain (rest looked up from reference TRBV18 and TRBJ2-5): NAGVMQNPRHLVRRRGQEARLRCSPMKGHSHVYWYRQLPEEGLKFMVYLQKENIIDESGMPKERFSAEFPKEGPSILRIQQVVRGDSAAYFCASSPKGQETQYFGPGTRLLVL.

The rearrangement links TRBV6-1 to TRBJ2-1; 8 nucleotides agree with TRBD2. The trim removed 0 bases at V and 4 bases at J, leaving 8 bases unmatched. Germline CDR1 reads MNHNS; CDR2 reads SASEGT. CDR3 size: 17 residues. CDR3 in amino acids: CASSEALGAGVYNEQFF. CDR3 bases: TGTGCCAGCAGTGAAGCCCTGGGAGCGGGGGTATACAATGAGCAGTTCTTC.

This clone was counted between two and nine times. The CDR3 carries no conserved terminal phenylalanine or tryptophan, so it likely arises from a read error. The chain combines TRBV5-1 with TRBJ1-6, with D possibly being TRBD1 (6 bases). V lost 4 bases, J lost 3 bases, and 11 bases lay in between. CDR3 length: 15 residues. Per the germline V gene, CDR1 is SGHRS and CDR2 is YFSETQ. The CDR3 DNA reads as TGCGCCAGCAGCCAAGGGGGGAACTATAATTCACCCCTCCACCTT. Encoded protein: CASSQGGNYNSPLHL.

The chain links TRBV6-5 to TRBJ2-7, with D unresolved. V lost 5 bases and J 3 bases, leaving 8 bases between the germline ends. From germline, CDR1 is MNHEY and CDR2 SVGAGI. The CDR3 is 12 residues long. CDR3 DNA sequence: TGTGCCAGCAGTAACCAGATCTACGAGCAGTACTTC. It codes for CASSNQIYEQYF.

CDR3 sequence (DNA): TGCGCCAGCAGCTTAGGACAGGGGCCCTACGAGCAGTACTTC. As protein: CASSLGQGPYEQYF. This chain links TRBV5-1 with TRBJ2-7; 9 bases agree with TRBD1. V trimming: 2 bases; J trimming: 2 bases; junction bases outside the gene matches: 2. Looked up from germline, CDR1 is SGHRS and CDR2 is YFSETQ. The CDR3 length is 14 residues.

V gene TRBV2 combines with J gene TRBJ1-5, with a weak D call TRBD1 (5 bases). CDR3 length: 13 amino acids. The germline V and J ends were trimmed by 8 bases and 3 bases, with 11 bases remaining between them. Germline V gives CDR1 SNHLY, CDR2 FYNNEI. In DNA, the CDR3 is TGTGCCAGCGGGCCAGGGTACAATCAGCCCCAGCATTTT. This codes for CASGPGYNQPQHF.